This entry concerns a single TCR beta chain. Its antigen is not known. TCRdb's copy holds only in-frame clones and misses some; the assay was immunoSEQ multiplex PCR. The sample has 60,000 to 70,000 clones; roughly 87% are singletons. After removal of 4 bases from V and 3 bases from J, the junction contained 7 bases not matched to a gene. Germline V gene sequence: CDR1 SGHTA, CDR2 FQGTGA. CDR3 size: 15 residues. This sample stems from a study of OX40 agonist ivuxolimab in advanced cancers. Notes on the study in general: By week 6 at 0.1 to 3.0 mg/kg, blood CD4+ and CD8+ T cells had expanded clonally.

The source was CD4+ or CD8+ T cells sorted from blood, collected in a trial of the OX40 agonist ivuxolimab. This chain joins TRBV7-3 and TRBJ2-7; 9 bases align to TRBD1. This TCR was sampled from an adult with an advanced solid tumor such as melanoma, head and neck, liver or kidney cancer. CDR3 region: CASSSTGGVGYEQYF. In DNA, the CDR3 is TGTGCCAGCAGCTCTACAGGGGGCGTAGGCTACGAGCAGTACTTC.